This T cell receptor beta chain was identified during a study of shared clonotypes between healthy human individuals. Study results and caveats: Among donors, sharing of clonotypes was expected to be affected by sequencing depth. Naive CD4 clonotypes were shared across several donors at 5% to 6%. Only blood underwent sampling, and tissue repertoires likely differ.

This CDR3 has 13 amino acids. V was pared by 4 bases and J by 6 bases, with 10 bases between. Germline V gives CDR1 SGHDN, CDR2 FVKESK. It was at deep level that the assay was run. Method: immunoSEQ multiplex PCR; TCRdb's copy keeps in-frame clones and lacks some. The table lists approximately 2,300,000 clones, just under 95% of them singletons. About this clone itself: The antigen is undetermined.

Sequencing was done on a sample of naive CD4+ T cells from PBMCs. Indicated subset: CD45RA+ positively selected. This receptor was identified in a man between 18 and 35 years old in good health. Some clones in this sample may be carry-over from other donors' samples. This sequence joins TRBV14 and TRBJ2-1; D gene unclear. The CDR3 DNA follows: TGTGCCAGCAGCCCAGACCTCCGCAATGAGCAGTTCTTC. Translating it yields CASSPDLRNEQFF.